These T cell receptor beta chains were read from a single sample in a study of Ad26.COV2.S vaccination and SARS-CoV-2 variants. Measured with immunoSEQ multiplex PCR; TCRdb has only the in-frame clones, and not every one. The sample has about 180,000 clones, around 90% seen once. Sequences were derived from peripheral blood, sampled after recovery from COVID-19. Receptors were obtained from a human donor who had recovered from COVID-19. CDR3s include the opening cysteine and the closing phenylalanine or tryptophan. D genes are given only for firm matches. Clone size appears in some rows only: once, few, many, or a class for an expanded clone.

abundance: few; j_gene: TRBJ1-2; v_gene: TRBV5-1; d_gene: -; CDR3aa: CASSDRLSHYGYTF; CDR3nt: TGCGCCAGCAGCGACAGACTTAGTCACTATGGCTACACCTTC
abundance: -; j_gene: TRBJ2-7; v_gene: TRBV5-4; d_gene: -; CDR3aa: CASSLQGAYEQYF; CDR3nt: TGTGCCAGCAGCTTGCAGGGCGCCTACGAGCAGTACTTC
abundance: -; j_gene: TRBJ2-4; v_gene: TRBV27; d_gene: -; CDR3aa: CASSFGGGSRRNIQYF; CDR3nt: TGTGCCAGCAGTTTTGGTGGCGGTTCAAGGAGAAACATTCAGTACTTC
abundance: once; j_gene: TRBJ2-7; v_gene: TRBV11-2; d_gene: TRBD2; CDR3aa: CASNPERGRSYEQYF; CDR3nt: TGTGCCAGCAACCCGGAGCGGGGCCGCTCCTACGAGCAGTACTTC
abundance: -; j_gene: TRBJ2-7; v_gene: TRBV27; d_gene: -; CDR3aa: CASSLSGFGSYEQYF; CDR3nt: TGTGCCAGCAGTTTATCGGGCTTTGGCTCCTACGAGCAGTACTTC
abundance: few; j_gene: TRBJ1-4; v_gene: TRBV2; d_gene: TRBD1; CDR3aa: CASSEALVGQGKLFF; CDR3nt: TGTGCCAGCAGTGAAGCGTTGGTTGGACAGGGAAAACTGTTTTTT
abundance: -; j_gene: TRBJ1-4; v_gene: TRBV12-3/TRBV12-4; d_gene: -; CDR3aa: CASGSQREKLFF; CDR3nt: TGTGCCAGCGGCTCTCAGAGGGAAAAACTGTTTTTT
abundance: once; j_gene: TRBJ1-1; v_gene: TRBV14; d_gene: -; CDR3aa: CASSQFESGRAFF; CDR3nt: TGTGCCAGCAGCCAATTCGAGAGTGGGAGGGCTTTCTTT
abundance: -; j_gene: TRBJ1-1; v_gene: TRBV7-9; d_gene: TRBD1; CDR3aa: CASSLEDRGAFF; CDR3nt: TGTGCCAGCAGCTTAGAGGACAGGGGGGCTTTCTTT
abundance: -; j_gene: TRBJ2-7; v_gene: TRBV5-1; d_gene: TRBD2; CDR3aa: CASSLTSGRHEQYF; CDR3nt: TGCGCCAGCAGCTTGACTAGCGGGAGACACGAGCAGTACTTC
abundance: -; j_gene: TRBJ1-5; v_gene: TRBV12-3/TRBV12-4; d_gene: TRBD1; CDR3aa: CASSSGGGQPQHF; CDR3nt: TGTGCCAGCAGCTCAGGGGGAGGTCAGCCCCAGCATTTT
abundance: once; j_gene: TRBJ2-3; v_gene: TRBV3-1/TRBV3-2; d_gene: -; CDR3aa: CASSQVQTSDTQYF; CDR3nt: TGTGCCAGCAGCCAAGTTCAAACGTCAGATACGCAGTATTTT
abundance: -; j_gene: TRBJ2-1; v_gene: TRBV27; d_gene: TRBD1; CDR3aa: CASSGGGDYNEQFF; CDR3nt: TGTGCCAGCTCAGGGGGCGGGGACTACAATGAGCAGTTCTTC
abundance: -; j_gene: TRBJ1-1; v_gene: TRBV6-2/TRBV6-3; d_gene: TRBD1; CDR3aa: CASRYTGGFGTEAFF; CDR3nt: TGTGCCAGCAGGTACACAGGGGGTTTCGGCACTGAAGCTTTCTTT